This TCR beta chain was recovered during a study of T cells in Graves' hyperthyroidism and ophthalmopathy. The source material, RNA transcripts, was used to amplify TCR beta CDR3 regions. Using the HTBI primer set, a first-round RT-PCR was run on the TCR CDR3. Each CDR3 protein gets one entry after TCRdb re-called the multiplex PCR reads with MiXCR. This sample has around 350,000 distinct CDR3 sequences; about a fifth occur once, and the top ten carry 3.7%. Trimming removed 0 bases at V and 6 bases at J, with 15 bases between. There are 15 residues in the CDR3. Germline V lookup: CDR1 SGHNT, CDR2 YYREEE (reference sequence).

The sequencing sample was made of blood. This receptor was identified in a woman aged 18-29 years with Graves' hyperthyroidism. This rearrangement joins TRBV5-4 to TRBJ1-2; D gene ambiguous. The CDR3: CASSLEGSGGDGYTF. For the CDR3, the DNA is TGTGCCAGCAGCTTGGAAGGCAGTGGTGGGGATGGCTACACCTTC.